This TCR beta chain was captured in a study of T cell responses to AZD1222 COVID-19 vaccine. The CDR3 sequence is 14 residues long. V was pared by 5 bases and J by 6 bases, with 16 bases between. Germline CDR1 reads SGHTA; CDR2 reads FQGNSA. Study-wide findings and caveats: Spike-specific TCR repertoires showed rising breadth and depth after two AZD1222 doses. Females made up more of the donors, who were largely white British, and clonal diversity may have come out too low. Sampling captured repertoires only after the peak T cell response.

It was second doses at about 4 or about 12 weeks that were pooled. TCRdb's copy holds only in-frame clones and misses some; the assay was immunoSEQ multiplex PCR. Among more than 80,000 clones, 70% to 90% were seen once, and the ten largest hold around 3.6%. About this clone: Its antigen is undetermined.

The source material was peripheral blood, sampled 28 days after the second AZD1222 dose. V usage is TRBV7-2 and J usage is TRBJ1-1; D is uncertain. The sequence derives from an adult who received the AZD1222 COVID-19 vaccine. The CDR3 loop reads CASSLLSGSAEAFF. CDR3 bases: TGTGCCAGCAGCCTTTTATCGGGGTCGGCTGAAGCTTTCTTT.